Following are 14 T cell receptor beta chains from one sample sequenced in a study of cytomegalovirus exposure and HLA in healthy donors. The PCR had 60 Vbeta and 13 Jbeta primers. Clones were read by immunoSEQ multiplex PCR, and TCRdb kept only the in-frame ones, dropping some. The sample holds about 110,000 clones. The sample was PBMCs. The receptor source for this set is a man aged 45 to 65 in good health and CMV-seronegative.

The chain joins TRBV18 to TRBJ2-2; 7 nucleotides align to TRBD2. Germline V lookup: CDR1 KGHSH, CDR2 LQKENI. The J segment lost 6 bases and the V segment lost 2 bases, leaving 0 bases of the junction unmatched. This CDR3 is 13 amino acids long. CDR3 coding DNA: TGTGCCAGCTCACCAAGCGGGGCCGGGGAGCTGTTTTTT. This codes for CASSPSGAGELFF.

V usage is TRBV29-1 and J usage is TRBJ2-3, with 9 bases identical to TRBD1. The CDR3 spans 13 residues. V gave up 7 bases and J gave up 2 bases; unmatched junction bases: 4. Per germline, CDR1 SQVTM and CDR2 ANQGSEA. This CDR3 reads CSAGQGDTDTQYF. CDR3 nucleotides: TGCAGCGCGGGACAGGGAGACACAGATACGCAGTATTTT.

The chain is built from TRBV4-3 and TRBJ1-6; 10 nucleotides align to TRBD1. V shed 4 bases and J 10 bases; nucleotides not matched to a gene: 7. CDR3 length: 15 amino acids. Germline CDR1 and CDR2: LGHNA and YSLEER. The CDR3 nucleotides read TGCGCCAGCAGCCGAGAGGGACAGGGGTTATCACCCCTCCACTTT. This encodes CASSREGQGLSPLHF.

The chain is built from TRBV7-3 and TRBJ2-5; 8 nucleotides line up with TRBD2. The V gene's germline CDR1 is SGHTA and CDR2 FQGTGA. V trimming: 0 bases; J trimming: 4 bases; junction bases outside the gene matches: 4. The CDR3 extends over 15 amino acids. Here the CDR3 DNA reads TGTGCCAGCAGCTTAACCGGGACTAGGGGAGAGACCCAGTACTTC. It encodes CASSLTGTRGETQYF.

This rearrangement joins TRBV7-6 to TRBJ2-7, with D uncertain. This CDR3 is 15 amino acids long. Germline CDR1 reads SGHVS; CDR2 reads FNYEAQ. The V end lost 1 base, the J end lost 3 bases, and 13 bases lay between the germline ends. The chain's CDR3 is CASSLEPSNLYEQYF. The DNA of the CDR3 is TGTGCCAGCAGCTTAGAGCCAAGCAATCTCTACGAGCAGTACTTC.

The chain combines TRBV27 with TRBJ2-7; TRBD1 aligns across 9 bases. Germline CDR1 and CDR2: MNHEY and SMNVEV (reference sequence). V dropped 4 bases and J dropped 2; count of bases not matched to a gene: 6. The CDR3 length is 15 residues. Written as DNA, the CDR3 is TGTGCCAGCAGTTCCCGGGACAGGGCCACCTACGAGCAGTACTTC. This encodes CASSSRDRATYEQYF.

This rearrangement joins TRBV6-5 to TRBJ1-2; D not certain. The CDR3 is made up of 14 amino acids. V lost 7 bases and J lost 0, with 12 bases in between. In germline, CDR1 is MNHEY, CDR2 SVGAGI. CDR3: CASTPRRSNYGYTF. CDR3 sequence (DNA): TGTGCCAGCACCCCTAGACGGTCTAACTATGGCTACACCTTC.

J is TRBJ2-7 and V is TRBV2, with 13 bases identical to TRBD2. The J segment lost 2 bases and the V segment lost 3 bases, leaving 4 bases of the junction unmatched. This CDR3 is built from 16 residues. The germline V gene encodes CDR1 SNHLY and CDR2 FYNNEI. The CDR3 reads CASSDGTSGITYEQYF. As DNA, the CDR3 is TGTGCCAGCAGTGACGGGACTAGCGGGATCACCTACGAGCAGTACTTC.

The chain links TRBV18 to TRBJ2-3; TRBD1 matches 8 bases. Trimming at V came to 5 bases and at J to 0 bases, leaving 13 bases not matched to a gene. The CDR3 covers 18 residues. CDR1 is KGHSH, CDR2 LQKENI, per germline. CDR3 in DNA: TGTGCCAGCTCAGCAACCCCTCAGGGGGCATCTAGCACAGATACGCAGTATTTT. Translating it yields CASSATPQGASSTDTQYF. The complete variable domain, with remaining parts taken from reference TRBV18 and TRBJ2-3, reads NAGVMQNPRHLVRRRGQEARLRCSPMKGHSHVYWYRQLPEEGLKFMVYLQKENIIDESGMPKERFSAEFPKEGPSILRIQQVVRGDSAAYFCASSATPQGASSTDTQYFGPGTRLTVL.

The gene calls are TRBV6-6 and TRBJ1-2; TRBD1 matches 11 bases. Trimming at V came to 4 bases and at J to 4 bases, leaving 5 bases not matched to a gene. The CDR3 has 15 amino acids. Looked up from germline, CDR1 is MNHNY and CDR2 is SVGAGI (reference sequence). The CDR3 sequence: CASSFTGTGGYGYTF. CDR3 bases: TGTGCCAGCAGTTTCACCGGGACAGGGGGCTATGGCTACACCTTC.

This sequence joins TRBV29-1 and TRBJ2-7; TRBD1 matches at 9 bases. Germline CDR1 is SQVTM and CDR2 is ANQGSEA. The CDR3 consists of 13 residues. With V trimmed by 6 bases and J by 4 bases, 7 bases remained unmatched. CDR3: CSVKDRGSYEQYF. As DNA, the CDR3 is TGCAGCGTGAAGGACAGGGGCTCTTACGAGCAGTACTTC.

V is TRBV10-3 and J is TRBJ2-3; perhaps TRBD2 as D (6 bases). CDR1 is ENHRY, CDR2 SYGVKD, per germline. The V end was cut by 3 bases, the J end by 0 bases, with 10 bases between. This CDR3 spans 15 amino acids. Here the CDR3 reads CAISDPGVSTDTQYF. The CDR3 nucleotides read TGTGCCATCAGTGACCCGGGGGTAAGCACAGATACGCAGTATTTT.

This chain links TRBV19 with TRBJ2-7; 7 bases align to TRBD2. This CDR3 region has 14 residues. Germline V CDR1 and CDR2: LNHDA, SQIVND (reference sequence). The DNA of the CDR3 is TGTGCACTCAGGTCGGCGGGAGTGGTCTACGAGCAGTACTTC. Translated: CALRSAGVVYEQYF.

J is TRBJ2-1 and V is TRBV5-1, with 12 positions matching TRBD2. The V and J ends lost 7 bases and 9 bases, in that order; junction bases with no gene match: 17. CDR3 length: 17 residues. Germline-derived CDR1 and CDR2 are SGHRS and YFSETQ. For the CDR3, the DNA is TGCGCCAGCGGTCTTACTAGCGGGAGGACACAACGGATTGAGCAGTTCTTC. It is translated as CASGLTSGRTQRIEQFF.